This T cell receptor beta chain was documented in a study of blood T cell repertoires in COVID-19. About the research overall: Samples of COVID-19 (acute and convalescent) were obtained from the United States, Italy and Spain.

Allocation to cohorts depended on clinical history reported by the participants. The V end was cut by 1 base, the J end by 4 bases, with 11 bases between. This CDR3 has 15 residues. CDR1 SGHDN and CDR2 FVKESK come from the germline V gene. In the authors' methods: Cell counts per sample came from amplifying reference gene primers. Profiled with immunoSEQ multiplex PCR; TCRdb holds only in-frame clones, not every one. V, J and clone size are those of that table, while D and trimming were read from the DNA. The sample carries 200,000 to 250,000 clones, 75% to 90% recorded once. V and J are TRBV14 and TRBJ1-3; D remains unclear. Material: PBMCs or T cells enriched from blood (not recorded which). This receptor was obtained from a woman in her 30s who had been exposed to COVID-19. The CDR3 sequence: CASSQGGFLGNTIYF. The CDR3, as DNA: TGTGCCAGCAGCCAAGGAGGGTTTCTCGGAAACACCATATATTTT.